This T cell receptor gamma chain derives from a study of gamma delta lymphoproliferative disorders and STAT genes (dated by TCRdb to 2017 to 2018). Concerning the study at large: Gamma-chain libraries were prepared from at least 50 ng of genomic DNA using the LymphoTrack Dx TCRG Assay. Within a larger immunophenotypic and STAT-mutation study, TCR gamma and delta CDR3 repertoires were profiled by deep sequencing in Tgammadelta lymphoproliferative disease patients and healthy controls. Since no corresponding Invivoscribe delta assay was available, delta-chain libraries were prepared following the standard operating procedure of the EuroClonality-NGS working group. To confirm results, two gamma-chain samples and all delta-chain samples were sequenced twice.

This clone is medium-sized (0.01 to 0.1%). Its antigen is still unknown. It has no much larger one-base neighbor in the sample; base qualities were not kept. Both library methods used multiplex PCR with primers targeting conserved V and J regions of the TCR genes. After purification and pooling, the amplicons were sequenced on an Illumina MiSeq platform. Regarding the original processing steps: V(D)J alignment, clonotype assembly and translation were performed with MiXCR, whereas functionality assessment and CDR3 repertoire analyses were performed with VDJtools. CDR3 was defined per IMGT, and analyses were restricted to productive sequences using functional genes, excluding ORF genes and pseudogenes. A custom Python script was used to look across all patients and controls for identical amino acid CDR3s belonging to major clonotypes, meaning those with a frequency of >=5%. A one-sided non-parametric Wilcoxon test was used to compare clonotype frequencies between patients and controls. After TCRdb called clones again from the public reads with CATT, rows with identical DNA were merged. These V and J calls rely on TCRdb rather than the paper's analysis. Present in this sample are about 4,500 gamma-chain clones, under 9% of which were seen just once. The top ten clonotypes cover less than 3% of the sample.

The germline V and J ends show losses of 3 bases and 1 base respectively, and no gene match explains 9 bases of the junction. Its CDR3 holds 15 amino acids, cysteine through phenylalanine. This entry keeps only the CDR3 DNA: 45 bases, framed from base 1. The germline V gene encodes CDR1 EGSTGY and CDR2 YDSYTSSV. Broader findings and caveats from the paper: It was noted by the authors that NGS specificity may be reduced at low frequencies, so confirmation of the public or private nature of leukemic clones is needed. Almost every major gamma and delta clonotype found in patients was public, meaning shared with at least one healthy donor, with just a couple of gamma clonotypes being private to disease. When whole repertoires were clustered, gamma repertoires from patients grouped apart from those of healthy controls, but delta repertoires did not separate between the groups. T cells in controls likely covered a range of maturation stages, whereas leukemic cells were skewed toward terminal effectors, which could potentially limit comparisons between patients and controls.

Genomic DNA from peripheral blood mononuclear cells isolated from patients and controls was used for TCR sequencing. The control group, matched to the patients for age and sex, consisted of about 23 healthy adult blood donors (around 12 males and some eleven females) with a median age of roughly 60 years. This receptor chain uses TRGV4 and TRGJ1 or TRGJ2. TCRdb lists no J gene, so it was determined here by aligning the DNA to germline. The clonotype was recovered from a human donor in good health. Sequences were obtained from blood. The CDR3 region has the sequence CATWDRSTNYYKKLF. The base sequence is TGTGCCACCTGGGATCGGTCGACCAATTATTATAAGAAACTCTTT.